This T cell receptor beta chain was sequenced in a study of shared clonotypes between healthy human individuals (TCRdb year 2020). As for the study more broadly: The cohort comprised a couple of women and a few men aged 18 to 49 years. For each donor, CD4 naive and CD4 memory were each run on three plates, CD8 naive on two plates, and CD8 memory on one plate. Blood TCR repertoires of about 5 healthy adults were deeply sequenced to estimate repertoire size and the extent of clonotype sharing between individuals. Different laboratories and diverse techniques were used to prepare libraries and sequence TCR repertoires, to increase sequencing depth and limit assay-specific biases. Between about 0.9 and 10 billion PBMCs per donor were obtained by leukapheresis.

Using the deep immunoSEQ assay, TCR CDR3 regions were amplified from genomic DNA by multiplex PCR. For each cell subset, the extracted genomic DNA was distributed evenly across all wells of several immunoSEQ 96-well plates, and each plate served as one replicate. For sorted subsets, approximately 200 ng of genomic DNA, equivalent to some 33,000 T cell genomes, went into each replicate PCR. The purified libraries were quantified using a Qubit 3.0 fluorometer, sized with a Bioanalyzer 2100, and then quantified again using the KAPA Library Quantification kit. Every immunoSEQ 96-well plate was sequenced on a dedicated single-read 150-cycle Illumina NextSeq 550 flow cell. Processing in the source paper ran as follows. Because the immunoSEQ output held only junctional sequences and lacked quality scores, the filtering could not match the filtering applied to full-length reads. To assign V/J genes and CDR3, sequences were annotated using PyIR, a Python wrapper for IgBLAST v1.9, with IMGT germline references. Reads were removed for weak V/J assignments (E-value above 1e-6), missing CDR3, stop codons, out-of-frame junctions, or ambiguous translated residues. V3J clonotypes were defined by identical inferred V gene, J gene, and CDR3 amino acid sequence. The percentage overlap between two repertoires was calculated by dividing the number of shared unique clonotypes by the size of the smaller repertoire. RTK rarefaction, the Chao1 estimator, and Recon v2.1 estimates of unobserved clonotypes were used to assess repertoire richness. Generation probabilities for all TCRbeta clonotypes obtained by the gDNA method from four donors were computed using OLGA. TCRdb took this table from immuneACCESS and kept in-frame rearrangements with V and J called. Such tables lack part of the clones; where checked against another copy, unresolved V genes explain under half of the gap, and the rest is unexplained. Clone size and V and J calls were adopted from that table, with D and trimming inferred from the DNA. The sample includes some 550,000 clones, with 97% observed a single time. The ten largest clones add up to around 0.06% of the sample.

Beyond this particular receptor, the publication reports: Estimated clonotype richness was generally larger for naive than for memory subsets. Incomplete sequencing was indicated by rarefaction of sorted-subset datasets, despite the large sequencing depth. Pairwise subsampling led to the expectation that sequencing depth would affect the degree of clonotype sharing among donors. Across a handful of donors, roughly 5% of naive CD4, 3% to 3.5% of naive CD8, 2.3% of memory CD4, and under 0.45% of memory CD8 clonotypes were shared. Sampling was restricted to blood, and TCR repertoires in tissues likely differ from the TCR repertoires found in blood. Because the study included a small number of donors, the genetic and exposure-history diversity represented was limited. Higher generation probabilities were observed for clonotypes shared by all four sorted-subset donors than for non-shared clonotypes.

With respect to this clone: Its antigen remains undetermined. No much larger clone exists at a distance of one base, and base qualities are not known.

Healthy HIV-negative adults with no recently reported acute infections or vaccinations were included as donors. Every donor was a Caucasian adult residing in Nashville, Tennessee, USA. CD4+ T cells were enriched by magnetic negative selection, after which naive cells were positively selected on CD45RA and the negative fraction was taken as the memory subset. After blood collection by leukapheresis, PBMCs were isolated using Ficoll-Histopaque density gradient centrifugation and then cryopreserved in the vapor phase of liquid nitrogen. Analytical flow cytometry was used to check the purity and quantity of every magnetically sorted T cell population. Each sorted fraction had its genomic DNA isolated and then quantified by UV absorbance on a Nanodrop 2000c. The V end loses 6 bases and the J end loses 0 bases, and a stretch of 15 bases separates them. Inclusive of the bounding cysteine and phenylalanine, the CDR3 is 15 residues long. The read is trimmed to its CDR3 DNA, 45 bases read in frame from base 1. The germline V gene specifies SGHTA as CDR1 and FQGNSA as CDR2.

The sequenced material came from naive CD4+ T cells sorted from blood. In light of the paper, this sample's cell subset or site label describes: CD45RA+ positively selected. The sequence is built from TRBV7-2 and TRBJ2-7; perhaps TRBD2 is the D gene, with 6 bases matching. This clonotype originated in a woman between 25 and 40 years old in good health. In nucleotide form, the sequence is TGTGCCAGCAGAGTTATGGCGGGGAGCTCCTACGAGCAGTACTTC. Protein translation: CASRVMAGSSYEQYF.